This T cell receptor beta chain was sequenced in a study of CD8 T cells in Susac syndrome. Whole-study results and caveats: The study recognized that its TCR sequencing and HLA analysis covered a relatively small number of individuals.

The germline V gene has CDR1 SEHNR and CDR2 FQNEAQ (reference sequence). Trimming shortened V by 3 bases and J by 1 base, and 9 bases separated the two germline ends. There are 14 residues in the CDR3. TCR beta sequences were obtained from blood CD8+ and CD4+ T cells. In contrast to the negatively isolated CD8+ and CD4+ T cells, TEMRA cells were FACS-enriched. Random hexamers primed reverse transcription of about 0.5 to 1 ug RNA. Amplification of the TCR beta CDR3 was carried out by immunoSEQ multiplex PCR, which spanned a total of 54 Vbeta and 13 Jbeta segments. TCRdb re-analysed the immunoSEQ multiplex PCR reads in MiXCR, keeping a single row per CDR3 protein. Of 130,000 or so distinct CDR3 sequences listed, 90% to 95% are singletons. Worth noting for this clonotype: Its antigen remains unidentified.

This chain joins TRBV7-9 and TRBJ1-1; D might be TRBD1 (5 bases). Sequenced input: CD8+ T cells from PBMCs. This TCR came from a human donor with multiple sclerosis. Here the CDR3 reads CASSLGLSNTEAFF. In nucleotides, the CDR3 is TGTGCCAGCAGCTTGGGACTGTCGAACACTGAAGCTTTCTTT.